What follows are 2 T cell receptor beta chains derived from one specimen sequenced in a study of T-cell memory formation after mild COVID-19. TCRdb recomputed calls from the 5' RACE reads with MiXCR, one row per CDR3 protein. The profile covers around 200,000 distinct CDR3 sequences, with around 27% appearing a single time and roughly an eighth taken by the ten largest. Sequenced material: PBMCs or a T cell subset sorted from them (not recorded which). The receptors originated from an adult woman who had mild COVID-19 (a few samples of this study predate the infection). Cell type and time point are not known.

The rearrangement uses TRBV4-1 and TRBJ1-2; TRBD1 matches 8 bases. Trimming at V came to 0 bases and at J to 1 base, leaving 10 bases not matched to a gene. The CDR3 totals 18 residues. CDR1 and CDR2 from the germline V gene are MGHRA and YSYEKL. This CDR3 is CASSQDRLDRVDNYGYTF. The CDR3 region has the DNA TGCGCCAGCAGCCAAGATCGGTTGGACAGGGTCGATAACTATGGCTACACCTTC.

CDR3 DNA: TGCAGTGTTCGCCCCGGGACAACCTACGAGCAGTACTTC. It translates to CSVRPGTTYEQYF. The chain combines TRBV20-1 with TRBJ2-7; D perhaps matches TRBD1 (6 bases). The V gene lost 7 bases and the J gene lost 2 bases, with 15 bases spanning the gap. The CDR3 is 13 amino acids. In germline, CDR1 is DFQATT, CDR2 SNEGSKA (reference sequence).